The 21 T cell receptor beta chains below all came from one sample that was sequenced in a study of shared clonotypes between healthy human individuals. The assay was immunoSEQ multiplex PCR, and TCRdb's table has in-frame clones only and misses some. The sample lists roughly 1,500,000 clones; 98% were seen once. The sequenced sample consisted of naive CD4+ T cells sorted from blood. The subset denotes: CD45RA+ positively selected. The source of these receptors is a man aged 30-40 years in good health.

About this clone: The junction and the germline gene differ at one end; a read error may be behind it. The V call is TRBV7-9, the J call TRBJ1-2; D ambiguous. The CDR3 runs to 12 residues. CDR1 is SEHNR, CDR2 FQNEAQ, per germline (reference sequence). DNA of the CDR3: TGTGCCAGCAGGTTAGACAACTATGGCTACACCTTC. Translation gives CASRLDNYGYTF.

The rearrangement joins TRBV10-3 to TRBJ2-7; D ambiguous. Trimming left V 0 bases short and J 3 bases short, with 12 bases between. Germline V lookup: CDR1 ENHRY, CDR2 SYGVKD. The CDR3 loop spans 15 amino acids. CDR3 region: CAISESKARNYEQYF. As DNA, the CDR3 is TGTGCCATCAGTGAGTCGAAGGCGCGTAACTACGAGCAGTACTTC.

The genes are TRBV5-1 and TRBJ2-7, with no clear D. CDR3 length equals 14 residues. CDR1 and CDR2 (germline): SGHRS, YFSETQ. The V end was cut by 1 base, the J end by 2 bases, with 10 bases between. CDR3: CASSLRTDTYEQYF. In DNA form, the CDR3 reads TGCGCCAGCAGCTTGAGGACGGATACCTACGAGCAGTACTTC.

This chain uses TRBV28 with TRBJ2-5; D remains ambiguous. The germline CDR1 and CDR2 sequences are MDHEN and SYDVKM. This CDR3 spans 11 amino acids. Trimming removed 6 bases at V and 9 bases at J, with 11 bases between. This CDR3 is CASSRSSAQYF. CDR3 nucleotide sequence: TGTGCCAGCAGCCGCAGCTCGGCCCAGTACTTC.

As to this clone: The sample has other DNA sequences that encode this CDR3 too. This chain joins TRBV2 and TRBJ1-1; no reliable D call. Germline CDR1 SNHLY, CDR2 FYNNEI. The CDR3 runs 13 residues. V was shortened by 1 base and J by 2 bases, with 5 bases between the two germline ends. The chain's CDR3 is CASSEGPNTEAFF. As DNA, the CDR3 is TGTGCCAGCAGTGAAGGACCCAACACTGAAGCTTTCTTT.

CDR3 DNA sequence: TGTGCCAGCTCACCAGTTAGCGGGATAGGCGAGCAGTACTTC. Translating it yields CASSPVSGIGEQYF. The chain carries TRBV18 and TRBJ2-7, with 8 positions matching TRBD2. Unmatched junction bases numbered 6, after V lost 2 bases and J lost 6 bases. This CDR3 has 14 residues. Germline assignment: CDR1 KGHSH and CDR2 LQKENI.

This CDR3 is CATHRNRDRVPNQPQHF. The CDR3 region has the DNA TGTGCCACTCACCGGAACCGGGACAGGGTACCCAATCAGCCCCAGCATTTT. V usage is TRBV28 and J usage is TRBJ1-5, with 9 bases matching TRBD1. CDR1 is MDHEN and CDR2 is SYDVKM in the germline V gene. CDR3 length: 17 amino acids. Germline trimming cut 10 bases from V and 3 bases from J; bases unmatched to any gene: 16.

This rearrangement joins TRBV10-2 to TRBJ2-3; D gene ambiguous. Trimming removed 8 bases at V and 4 bases at J, with 16 bases between. CDR3 length: 14 amino acids. The V gene's germline CDR1 is WSHSY and CDR2 SAAADI. CDR3 sequence reads: CASGPRVWADTQYF. The CDR3, as DNA: TGCGCCAGCGGGCCTAGAGTTTGGGCAGATACGCAGTATTTT.

The rearrangement uses TRBV27 and TRBJ1-5, with 8 bases lining up with TRBD1. The CDR3 runs to 16 residues. Germline V gives CDR1 MNHEY, CDR2 SMNVEV (reference sequence). Germline trimming cut 5 bases from V and 3 bases from J; bases unmatched to any gene: 9. The CDR3 DNA reads as TGTGCCAGCAGTAACCACTGGGACAGGCCCAATCAGCCCCAGCATTTT. As protein: CASSNHWDRPNQPQHF.

This rearrangement joins TRBV14 to TRBJ2-2; 13 bases agree with TRBD2. Germline trimming cut 4 bases from V and 7 bases from J; bases unmatched to any gene: 9. CDR1 is SGHDN and CDR2 is FVKESK in the germline V gene. This CDR3 has 17 residues. The CDR3: CASSLRTSGSGGGELFF. CDR3 DNA: TGTGCCAGCAGCCTTCGGACTAGCGGGAGCGGTGGCGGGGAGCTGTTTTTT.

The V and J genes are TRBV27 and TRBJ2-5; 7 nucleotides align to TRBD2. There are 16 residues in the CDR3. The ends lost 2 bases at V and 2 bases at J; junction bases unmatched: 8. CDR1 and CDR2 (germline): MNHEY, SMNVEV (reference sequence). This chain's CDR3 is CASSLGLAENQETQYF. CDR3 bases: TGTGCCAGCAGTTTAGGGCTAGCGGAGAATCAAGAGACCCAGTACTTC.

This sequence joins TRBV9 and TRBJ1-3; D is ambiguous. Germline V gene lookup returns CDR1 SGDLS and CDR2 YYNGEE. Trimming took off 0 bases at V and 2 bases at J, with 9 bases between the two ends. CDR3 length: 15 amino acids. In nucleotides, the CDR3 is TGTGCCAGCAGCGTAGAGGGCAGCCCTGGAAACACCATATATTTT. This sequence encodes CASSVEGSPGNTIYF.

The chain recombines TRBV19 with TRBJ2-3, with 7 bases identical to TRBD1. The germline gives CDR1 LNHDA, CDR2 SQIVND (reference sequence). The CDR3 is made up of 17 amino acids. V gave up 3 bases and J gave up 3 bases; unmatched junction bases: 12. CDR3 amino acids: CASSMGHPGQPTDTQYF. In DNA form, the CDR3 reads TGTGCCAGTAGTATGGGGCACCCGGGACAGCCGACAGATACGCAGTATTTT.

In regard to this clone: The junction and the germline gene differ at one end; a read error may be behind it. The chain has TRBV2 and TRBJ1-5; weak D call: TRBD1 (6 bases). The CDR3 has 13 amino acids. Per the germline V gene, CDR1 is SNHLY and CDR2 is FYNNEI. CDR3: CASSKAGDQPQHF. CDR3 DNA: TGTGCCAGCAGTAAAGCAGGGGATCAGCCCCAGCATTTT.

The rearrangement links TRBV4-1 to TRBJ1-4; D not resolved. The CDR3 is 15 amino acids. V shed 1 base and J shed 3 bases, with 9 bases lying between them. Germline V lookup: CDR1 MGHRA, CDR2 YSYEKL. CDR3 sequence (DNA): TGCGCCAGCAGCCAAGTTGGACTTCCTAATGAAAAACTGTTTTTT. Protein sequence: CASSQVGLPNEKLFF.

The genes are TRBV9 and TRBJ1-2; 7 bases are a match to TRBD1. The CDR3 totals 14 residues. Per germline, CDR1 SGDLS and CDR2 YYNGEE. V lost 0 bases and J lost 10; bases outside the gene matches: 9. Written as DNA, the CDR3 is TGTGCCAGCAGCGTAGCTACGGCAGGGGGGGACTACACCTTC. Its translation is CASSVATAGGDYTF.

As concerns this clone: Other DNA sequences within the sample encode an identical CDR3. CDR3 nucleotides: TGCGCCAGCAGCAGGACTAGCGGGAGCTACGAGCAGTACTTC. This codes for CASSRTSGSYEQYF. This chain uses TRBV5-1 with TRBJ2-7; 13 nucleotides line up with TRBD2. The CDR3 runs 14 residues. CDR1 SGHRS and CDR2 YFSETQ come from the germline V gene. J was trimmed by 3 bases and V by 4 bases; bases with no gene match: 1. The complete variable domain, with remaining parts taken from reference TRBV5-1 and TRBJ2-7, reads KAGVTQTPRYLIKTRGQQVTLSCSPISGHRSVSWYQQTPGQGLQFLFEYFSETQRNKGNFPGRFSGRQFSNSRSEMNVSTLELGDSALYLCASSRTSGSYEQYFGPGTRLTVT.

The rearrangement links TRBV14 to TRBJ2-3; D is uncertain. The V end lost 5 bases, the J end lost 9 bases, and 15 bases lay between the germline ends. The germline V gene encodes CDR1 SGHDN and CDR2 FVKESK. CDR3 length: 13 residues. The CDR3: CASSALDALTQYF. CDR3 DNA sequence: TGTGCCAGCAGCGCCCTTGATGCCCTGACGCAGTATTTT. Drawing the rest from reference TRBV14 and TRBJ2-3, the complete variable domain is EAGVTQFPSHSVIEKGQTVTLRCDPISGHDNLYWYRRVMGKEIKFLLHFVKESKQDESGMPNNRFLAERTGGTYSTLKVQPAELEDSGVYFCASSALDALTQYFGPGTRLTVL.

The rearrangement uses TRBV27 and TRBJ2-1, with D possibly matching TRBD2 (6 bases). This CDR3 has 15 amino acids. CDR1 and CDR2 from the germline V gene are MNHEY and SMNVEV (reference sequence). V lost 3 bases and J lost 10, with 19 bases in between. This chain's CDR3 is CASSFSAVNSGEQFF. DNA for the CDR3: TGTGCCAGCAGTTTCTCGGCAGTAAATAGCGGCGAGCAGTTCTTC.

The rearrangement links TRBV5-4 to TRBJ2-1; 12 nucleotides line up with TRBD2. This CDR3 has 15 amino acids. CDR1 and CDR2 (germline): SGHNT, YYREEE (reference sequence). Unmatched junction bases numbered 7, after V lost 4 bases and J lost 8 bases. For the CDR3, the DNA is TGTGCCAGCAGCCCGACTAGCGGGAGATTCTATGAGCAGTTCTTC. Protein sequence: CASSPTSGRFYEQFF.

This clone was picked up one time. The CDR3 DNA reads as TGCGCCAGCACTAGCGGGAGAACGAATGAGCAGTTCTTC. This translates into CASTSGRTNEQFF. This chain uses TRBV5-1 with TRBJ2-1; TRBD2 matches at 10 bases. The CDR3 length is 13 residues. With 6 bases clipped from V and 7 bases from J, the junction kept 4 bases outside the gene matches. Germline lookup yields CDR1 SGHRS and CDR2 YFSETQ.